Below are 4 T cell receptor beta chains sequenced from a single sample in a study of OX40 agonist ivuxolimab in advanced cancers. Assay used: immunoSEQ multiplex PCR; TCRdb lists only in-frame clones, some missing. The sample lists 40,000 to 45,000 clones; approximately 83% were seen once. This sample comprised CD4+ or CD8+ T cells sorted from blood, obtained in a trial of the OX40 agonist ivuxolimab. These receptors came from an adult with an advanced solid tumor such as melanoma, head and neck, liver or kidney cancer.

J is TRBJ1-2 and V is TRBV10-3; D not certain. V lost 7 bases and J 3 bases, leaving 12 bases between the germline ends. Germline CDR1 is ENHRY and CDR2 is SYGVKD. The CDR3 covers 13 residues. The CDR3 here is CAITRSQDYGYTF. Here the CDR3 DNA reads TGTGCCATCACCCGATCCCAGGACTATGGCTACACCTTC.

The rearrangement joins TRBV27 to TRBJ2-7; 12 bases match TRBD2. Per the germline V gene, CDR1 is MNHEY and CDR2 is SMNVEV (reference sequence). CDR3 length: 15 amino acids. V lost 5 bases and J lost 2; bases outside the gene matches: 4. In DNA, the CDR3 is TGTGCCAGCAGTCCAAGGACTAGCGGGACCTACGAGCAGTACTTC. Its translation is CASSPRTSGTYEQYF.

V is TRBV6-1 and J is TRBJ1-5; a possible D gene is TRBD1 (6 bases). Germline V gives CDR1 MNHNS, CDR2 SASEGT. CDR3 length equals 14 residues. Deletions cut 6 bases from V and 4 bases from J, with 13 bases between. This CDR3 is CASRTRTGNQPQHF. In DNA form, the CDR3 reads TGTGCCAGCAGAACTAGAACAGGGAATCAGCCCCAGCATTTT.

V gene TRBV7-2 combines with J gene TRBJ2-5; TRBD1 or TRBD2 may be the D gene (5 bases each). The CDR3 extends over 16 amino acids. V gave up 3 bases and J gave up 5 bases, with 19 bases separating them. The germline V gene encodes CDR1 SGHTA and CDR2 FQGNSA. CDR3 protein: CASSLGDWGAGETQYF. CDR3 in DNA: TGTGCCAGCAGCTTGGGGGATTGGGGCGCCGGGGAGACCCAGTACTTC.